The rows below give T cell receptor beta chains drawn from one sample of a study of T cells in Graves' hyperthyroidism and ophthalmopathy. In TCRdb, the multiplex PCR reads were re-called with MiXCR into one record per CDR3 protein. Found here are under 450,000 distinct CDR3 sequences, around 16% of them singletons; the top ten hold just under 8%. The sample was blood. These receptors were taken from a woman aged 18-35 years with Graves' hyperthyroidism. CDR3s include the opening cysteine and the closing phenylalanine or tryptophan. Fields, in order: V gene, D gene, J gene, clone size, CDR3 length, CDR3 protein, CDR3 DNA. A D gene is named only where the DNA matches it firmly. Size is stated for part of the rows, as once, few or many counts, or as a class when the clone is expanded.

TRBV7-9,-,TRBJ1-4,many,14,CASRPQARDEKLFF,TGTGCCAGCAGACCCCAGGCGAGGGATGAAAAACTGTTTTTT
TRBV5-5,TRBD1,TRBJ2-2,many,16,CASSLAPGGQIGELFF,TGTGCCAGCAGCTTGGCCCCAGGGGGTCAAATCGGGGAGCTGTTTTTT
TRBV6-1,-,TRBJ1-2,few,14,CASSWGSAAYGYTF,TGTGCCAGCAGTTGGGGCTCGGCAGCCTATGGCTACACCTTC
TRBV7-8,TRBD2,TRBJ2-3,few,17,CASSSRGLAGAADTQYF,TGTGCCAGCAGCTCGCGGGGACTAGCGGGAGCAGCAGATACGCAGTATTTT
TRBV7-3,TRBD2,TRBJ2-1,many,14,CASSLGGRANEQFF,TGTGCCAGCAGCTTAGGCGGGAGGGCCAATGAGCAGTTCTTC
TRBV6-5,-,TRBJ2-5,many,15,CASSYSGRRGETQYF,TGTGCCAGCAGTTACTCGGGGCGCCGGGGAGAGACCCAGTACTTC
TRBV2,-,TRBJ2-3,-,13,CASSWTPTDTQYF,TGTGCCAGCAGTTGGACGCCCACAGATACGCAGTACTTT
TRBV5-6,-,TRBJ1-4,many,14,CASMRGTPNEKLFF,TGTGCCAGCATGAGGGGGACACCTAATGAAAAACTGTTTTTT
TRBV28,TRBD1,TRBJ1-6,many,14,CASSLGTGSSPLHF,TGTGCCAGCAGTTTAGGGACAGGGTCTTCACCCCTCCACTTT
TRBV6-1,TRBD1,TRBJ2-2,few,15,CASSIGTVTTGELFF,TGTGCCAGCAGTATCGGGACAGTAACCACCGGGGAGCTGTTTTTT
TRBV19,-,TRBJ2-7,many,16,CASSSSFRGAPYEQYF,TGTGCCAGTAGTTCCAGTTTCCGGGGAGCACCCTACGAGCAGTACTTC
TRBV9,TRBD2,TRBJ2-3,many,15,CASSGNPTSPIPQYF,TGTGCCAGCAGCGGAAACCCGACTAGCCCTATCCCGCAGTATTTT
TRBV11-2,-,TRBJ2-1,-,15,CASSYHRGGANEQFF,TGTGCCAGCAGCTATCATAGGGGGGGGGCCAATGAGCAGTTCTTC
TRBV6-1,TRBD1,TRBJ1-4,many,13,CASSEQGAEKLFF,TGTGCCAGCTCGGAGCAGGGGGCGGAAAAACTGTTTTTT
TRBV5-5,TRBD1,TRBJ2-7,-,15,CASSLGTGLFYEQYF,TGTGCCAGCAGCTTAGGGACAGGGCTATTTTACGAGCAGTACTTC
TRBV11-2,-,TRBJ1-2,many,13,CASSPNTNYGYTF,TGTGCCAGCAGCCCTAATACTAACTATGGCTACACCTTC
TRBV19,-,TRBJ2-2,few,16,CASSIPGALNTGELFF,TGTGCCAGTAGTATTCCGGGAGCCCTCAACACCGGGGAGCTGTTTTTT
TRBV7-9,-,TRBJ2-1,-,19,CASSSLGVVARRSYNEQFF,TGTGCCAGCAGCTCATTGGGCGTGGTAGCGCGACGCTCCTACAATGAGCAGTTCTTC
TRBV6-6,-,TRBJ2-2,few,15,CASSYSGLGTGELFF,TGTGCCAGCAGTTACTCAGGGTTGGGCACCGGGGAGCTGTTTTTT
TRBV12-5,TRBD1,TRBJ2-5,few,14,CASGPRTGMETQYF,TGTGCTAGTGGTCCCCGGACAGGGATGGAGACCCAGTACTTC
TRBV6-1,-,TRBJ2-5,many,12,CASFFSQETQYF,TGTGCCAGCTTTTTCTCCCAGGAGACCCAGTACTTC
TRBV13,TRBD2,TRBJ2-1,many,14,CASRKAGGPNEQFF,TGTGCCAGCAGGAAAGCGGGGGGGCCTAATGAGCAGTTCTTC
TRBV11-1,-,TRBJ2-7,many,13,CASSLGQFLEQYF,TGTGCCAGCAGCTTAGGACAGTTTCTGGAGCAGTACTTC
TRBV20-1,TRBD1,TRBJ1-2,many,14,CSAPEWRGHYGYTF,TGCAGTGCTCCAGAGTGGAGGGGGCACTATGGCTACACCTTC